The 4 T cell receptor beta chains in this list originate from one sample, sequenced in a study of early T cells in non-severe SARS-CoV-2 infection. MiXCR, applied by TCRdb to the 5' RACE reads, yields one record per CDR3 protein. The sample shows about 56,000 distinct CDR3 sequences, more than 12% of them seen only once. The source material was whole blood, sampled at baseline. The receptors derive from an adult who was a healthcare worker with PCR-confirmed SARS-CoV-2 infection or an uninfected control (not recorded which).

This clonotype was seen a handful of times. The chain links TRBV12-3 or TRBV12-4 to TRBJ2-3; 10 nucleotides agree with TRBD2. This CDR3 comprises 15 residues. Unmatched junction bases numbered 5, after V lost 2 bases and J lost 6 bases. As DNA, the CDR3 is TGTGCCAGCAGTTTACAGCGGGGGGGCATGGATACGCAGTATTTT. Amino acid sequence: CASSLQRGGMDTQYF.

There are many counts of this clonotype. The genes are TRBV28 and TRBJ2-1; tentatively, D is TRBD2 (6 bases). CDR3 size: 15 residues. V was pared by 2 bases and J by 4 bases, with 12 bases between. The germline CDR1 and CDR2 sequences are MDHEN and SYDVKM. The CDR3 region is CASSLLAPGYNEQFF. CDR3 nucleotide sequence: TGTGCCAGCAGTTTACTAGCGCCCGGTTACAATGAGCAGTTCTTC.

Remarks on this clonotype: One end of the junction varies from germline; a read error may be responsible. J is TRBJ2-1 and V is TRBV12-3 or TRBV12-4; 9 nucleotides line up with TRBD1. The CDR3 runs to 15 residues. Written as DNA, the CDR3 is TGTGTCAGCTCCGTAAACAGGGGGCAAGTGAATGAGCAGTTCTTC. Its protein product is CVSSVNRGQVNEQFF.

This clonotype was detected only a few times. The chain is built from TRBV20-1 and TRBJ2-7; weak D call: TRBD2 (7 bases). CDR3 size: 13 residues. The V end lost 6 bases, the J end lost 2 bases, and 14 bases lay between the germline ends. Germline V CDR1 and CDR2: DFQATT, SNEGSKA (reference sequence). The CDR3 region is CSAPGGGAYEQYF. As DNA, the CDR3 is TGCAGTGCCCCAGGAGGGGGGGCCTACGAGCAGTACTTC.